This T cell receptor beta chain was recorded in a study of cytomegalovirus exposure and HLA in healthy donors. About the research overall: Findings of an earlier analysis included 90 million to 120 million unique TCR beta sequences from about 180 million T cells. Study-level points and caveats: Later, TCR association rates were found to vary by HLA locus, highest for DRB1 and lowest for HLA-C. Per published reports, the classifier diagnosed cytomegalovirus status with high specificity and sensitivity. Later work found most CMV-associated TCR beta chains apparently HLA-restricted.

Details on this clone: Its antigen is not identified.

Trimming removed 1 base from V and 8 bases from J, with 19 bases in between. The CDR3 contains 16 residues. In germline, CDR1 is MNHEY, CDR2 SVGAGI. This PCR relied on a set of 60 Vbeta primers and 13 Jbeta primers. Produced via immunoSEQ multiplex PCR; TCRdb's table is partial and in-frame only. The sample includes fewer than 150,000 clones, about three quarters of them seen just once. This sequence was found in a man aged 18 to 30 in good health and CMV-seronegative. V gene TRBV6-5 combines with J gene TRBJ2-3; a possible D gene is TRBD2 (5 bases). Input material: PBMCs. The CDR3, as DNA: TGTGCCAGCAGTTACTTAGGTGGCAGGTCCCGGGGTACGCAGTATTTT. Its protein is CASSYLGGRSRGTQYF.